This is a list of T cell receptor beta chains from one sample in a study of T cell changes during pregnancy in multiple sclerosis. Assay: immunoSEQ multiplex PCR; the TCRdb copy retains only in-frame clones and omits some. The sample has more than 55,000 clones, roughly 94% seen once. The input for sequencing was CD8+ T cells from peripheral blood mononuclear cells, taken in the third trimester of pregnancy. These receptors were collected from a female donor with multiple sclerosis, enrolled in a pregnancy study. CDR3s include the opening cysteine and the closing phenylalanine or tryptophan. A D gene is named only where the DNA matches it firmly. Not all rows give a size; the values are once, few, many and, for expanded clones, a class.

abundance | d_gene | j_gene | v_gene | CDR3aa | CDR3nt
- | TRBD1 | TRBJ1-1 | TRBV30 | CAWEIQGGTEAFF | TGTGCCTGGGAAATACAGGGGGGCACTGAAGCTTTCTTT
once | TRBD2 | TRBJ2-1 | TRBV7-9 | CASSATSDNSYNEQFF | TGTGCCAGCAGCGCCACTAGCGATAACTCCTACAATGAGCAGTTCTTC
- | TRBD1 | TRBJ1-3 | TRBV6-6 | CASSSGQAGNTIYF | TGTGCCAGCAGTTCCGGACAGGCTGGAAACACCATATATTTT
few | - | TRBJ1-1 | TRBV4-1 | CASSQATGEAFF | TGCGCCAGCAGCCAAGCTACAGGTGAAGCTTTCTTT
- | - | TRBJ2-2 | TRBV7-9 | CASSPPRENTGELFF | TGTGCCAGCAGCCCCCCCAGGGAAAACACCGGGGAGCTGTTTTTT
- | - | TRBJ2-7 | TRBV2 | CASSEWETSSYEQYF | TGTGCCAGCAGTGAATGGGAGACTAGCTCCTACGAGCAGTACTTC
- | TRBD1 | TRBJ1-5 | TRBV28 | CARATGGGNQPQHF | TGTGCCAGGGCGACAGGGGGAGGCAATCAGCCCCAGCATTTT
- | TRBD1 | TRBJ2-7 | TRBV5-1 | CASSFPPGTGLYEQYF | TGCGCCAGCAGCTTCCCTCCGGGGACAGGGTTGTACGAGCAGTACTTC
- | - | TRBJ1-1 | TRBV5-6 | CASSLYREGLNTEAFF | TGTGCCAGCAGCTTGTACCGGGAGGGACTGAACACTGAAGCTTTCTTT
- | TRBD1 | TRBJ2-7 | TRBV13 | CASSFPTGGAYEQYF | TGTGCCAGCAGCTTCCCGACAGGGGGCGCCTACGAGCAGTACTTC
- | TRBD1 | TRBJ1-2 | TRBV7-2 | CASSLTGGVRDGYTF | TGTGCCAGCAGCTTAACAGGGGGCGTGCGCGATGGCTACACCTTC
- | TRBD1 | TRBJ1-5 | TRBV19 | CASSIGATGVPIKPQHF | TGTGCCAGTAGTATAGGGGCCACAGGGGTACCAATCAAGCCCCAGCATTTT
- | - | TRBJ2-7 | TRBV7-2 | CASSLPSVFEQYF | TGTGCCAGCAGCTTACCCTCCGTCTTCGAGCAGTACTTC
- | TRBD2 | TRBJ2-1 | TRBV4-3 | CASSQVVSGLAGSNEQFF | TGCGCCAGCAGCCAAGTAGTGAGTGGACTAGCGGGCTCTAATGAGCAGTTCTTC
- | TRBD2 | TRBJ2-7 | TRBV2 | CASTFPTTSGPRSSYEQYF | TGTGCCAGCACCTTTCCTACGACTAGCGGGCCCCGCAGTTCCTACGAGCAGTACTTC
- | - | TRBJ1-6 | TRBV4-1 | CASSLIWGVDNSPLHF | TGCGCCAGCAGCCTCATCTGGGGGGTCGATAATTCACCCCTCCACTTT
- | - | TRBJ2-3 | TRBV19 | CASSIGLTDTQYF | TGTGCCAGTAGTATAGGACTAACAGATACGCAGTATTTT
- | TRBD2 | TRBJ2-7 | TRBV27 | CASSSGLAGPYEQYF | TGTGCCAGCAGTTCCGGACTAGCGGGACCCTACGAGCAGTACTTC
- | - | TRBJ1-5 | TRBV19 | CASSIGQFNQPQHF | TGTGCCAGTAGTATTGGGCAGTTCAATCAGCCCCAGCATTTT
- | TRBD2 | TRBJ2-1 | TRBV5-6 | CASSSRTSGRVSYNEQFF | TGTGCCAGCAGCTCAAGGACTAGCGGGAGGGTCTCCTACAATGAGCAGTTCTTC
- | - | TRBJ1-1 | TRBV11-2 | CASSLTDSMNTEAFF | TGTGCCAGCAGCTTAACCGACAGCATGAACACTGAAGCTTTCTTT
- | - | TRBJ2-7 | TRBV14 | CASSQAQNYEQYF | TGTGCCAGCAGCCAAGCCCAAAACTACGAGCAGTACTTC
- | - | TRBJ2-1 | TRBV6-4 | CASSDLRPPGHPNCEQFF | TGTGCCAGCAGTGACCTCAGACCCCCGGGACACCCTAATTGCGAGCAGTTCTTC
- | TRBD1 | TRBJ1-2 | TRBV18 | CASSPGNRGKNYGYTF | TGTGCCAGCTCACCGGGAAACAGGGGGAAAAACTATGGCTACACCTTC
- | TRBD2 | TRBJ2-7 | TRBV14 | CASSPTTSGSSYEQYF | TGTGCCAGCAGCCCAACGACTAGCGGGAGCTCCTACGAGCAGTACTTC
- | TRBD1 | TRBJ1-1 | TRBV9 | CASSGTGAGTEAFF | TGTGCCAGCAGCGGGACAGGGGCGGGGACTGAAGCTTTCTTT
- | TRBD2 | TRBJ2-2 | TRBV4-1 | CASSQAAGVNTGELFF | TGCGCCAGCAGCCAGGCAGCGGGAGTGAACACCGGGGAGCTGTTTTTT
- | - | TRBJ2-1 | TRBV5-4 | CASSRRDLGRNEQFF | TGTGCCAGCAGCCGCCGGGACCTTGGGAGGAATGAGCAGTTCTTC